This is a list of T cell receptor beta chains from one sample in a study of shared clonotypes between healthy human individuals. The repertoire was sequenced with immunoSEQ multiplex PCR; TCRdb's copy has only in-frame clones and lacks some. The repertoire has around 940,000 clones, around 80% of them found once; the top ten carry about 1.5%. Material: memory CD4+ T cells sorted from blood. These receptors came from a young man in good health. Both conserved end residues are part of each CDR3. The D gene is left open where the match is weak. Clone size is shown for a subset of rows, as once, few, many or a class of expanded clone.

length: 16
size: NA
D: TRBD2
V: TRBV4-2
J: TRBJ2-3
DNA: TGTGCCAGCAGCCAGCAAGCGGGGGGGGACACAGATACGCAGTATTTT
CDR3: CASSQQAGGDTDTQYF

length: 13
size: many
D: NA
V: TRBV5-4
J: TRBJ2-7
DNA: TGTGCCAGCAGCTTGCAGGGAACCTACGAGCAGTACTTC
CDR3: CASSLQGTYEQYF

length: 15
size: NA
D: TRBD1
V: TRBV5-6
J: TRBJ1-6
DNA: TGTGCCAGCAGCCCCGGGACAGGGTTTAATTCACCCCTCCACTTT
CDR3: CASSPGTGFNSPLHF

length: 18
size: few
D: TRBD2
V: TRBV2
J: TRBJ2-1
DNA: TGTGCCAGCAGTCTATCACCATCACTAGCGGGGGGCCTCAATGAGCAGTTCTTC
CDR3: CASSLSPSLAGGLNEQFF

length: 13
size: NA
D: NA
V: TRBV2
J: TRBJ2-7
DNA: TGTGCCAGCAGTGTGGGAGTATTCTACGAGCAGTACTTC
CDR3: CASSVGVFYEQYF

length: 16
size: NA
D: NA
V: TRBV7-8
J: TRBJ2-2
DNA: TGTGCCAGCAGACTAGCCGGGGCCGTACCCACCGGGGAGCTGTTTTTT
CDR3: CASRLAGAVPTGELFF

length: 13
size: NA
D: NA
V: TRBV5-4
J: TRBJ2-5
DNA: TGTGCCAGCAGCCAAACAGGTTCCGAGACCCAGTACTTC
CDR3: CASSQTGSETQYF

length: 14
size: NA
D: NA
V: TRBV30
J: TRBJ2-7
DNA: TGTGCCTGGAGCCGGATCGACATGAGCTACGAGCAGTACTTC
CDR3: CAWSRIDMSYEQYF

length: 13
size: NA
D: TRBD1
V: TRBV7-8
J: TRBJ1-5
DNA: TGTGCCAGCACCCAGGGGGGCAATCAGCCCCAGCATTTT
CDR3: CASTQGGNQPQHF

length: 16
size: NA
D: TRBD1
V: TRBV11-3
J: TRBJ1-1
DNA: TGTGCCAGCAGCTTAAGTGGTCGGACAGGGAACACTGAAGCTTTCTTT
CDR3: CASSLSGRTGNTEAFF

length: 15
size: NA
D: TRBD1
V: TRBV15
J: TRBJ1-2
DNA: TGTGCCACCAGCAGAATAGACAGGGGGAACTATGGCTACACCTTC
CDR3: CATSRIDRGNYGYTF

length: 15
size: NA
D: NA
V: TRBV2
J: TRBJ2-3
DNA: TGTGCCAGCAGTGACAGGGGAGGAGGGACAGATACGCAGTATTTT
CDR3: CASSDRGGGTDTQYF

length: 12
size: NA
D: NA
V: TRBV6-7
J: TRBJ2-7
DNA: TGTGCCAGCAGTTTACAGGGCTACGAGCAGTACTTC
CDR3: CASSLQGYEQYF

length: 14
size: NA
D: NA
V: TRBV11-2
J: TRBJ2-7
DNA: TGTGCCAGCAGCTTAAACAGGGTTAACCACGAGCAGTACTTC
CDR3: CASSLNRVNHEQYF

length: 15
size: NA
D: TRBD2
V: TRBV5-1
J: TRBJ2-3
DNA: TGCGCCAGCAGCTTGGCGGGAGGTCTCACAGATACGCAGTATTTT
CDR3: CASSLAGGLTDTQYF

length: 15
size: NA
D: NA
V: TRBV19
J: TRBJ1-5
DNA: TGTGCCAGTAGTAGCGGACAGCTTTACAATCAGCCCCAGCATTTT
CDR3: CASSSGQLYNQPQHF

length: 16
size: NA
D: NA
V: TRBV5-6
J: TRBJ1-2
DNA: TGTGCCAGCAGCTTGGGAGTCTGGGCGTTAAACTATGGCTACACCTTC
CDR3: CASSLGVWALNYGYTF

length: 13
size: NA
D: NA
V: TRBV14
J: TRBJ1-6
DNA: TGTGCCAGCAGCCGTGACAGTACCTCACCCCTCCACTTT
CDR3: CASSRDSTSPLHF

length: 19
size: many
D: NA
V: TRBV10-3
J: TRBJ2-1
DNA: TGTGCCATCAAAAGAGGCGCATCTTCCTCCCCAGCGAACTACAATGAGCAGTTCTTC
CDR3: CAIKRGASSSPANYNEQFF

length: 16
size: once
D: TRBD1
V: TRBV27
J: TRBJ1-2
DNA: TGTGCCAGCAGTAGCCCGACAGGGGCAAACAATTATGGCTACACCTTC
CDR3: CASSSPTGANNYGYTF

length: 15
size: once
D: NA
V: TRBV6-5
J: TRBJ1-1
DNA: TGTGCCAGCAGTTATGCAGGGCTACGGGTCACTGAAGCTTTCTTT
CDR3: CASSYAGLRVTEAFF

length: 13
size: NA
D: NA
V: TRBV5-1
J: TRBJ1-2
DNA: TGCGCCAGCAGCCCGGTTCCTAACTATGGCTACACCTTC
CDR3: CASSPVPNYGYTF

length: 14
size: NA
D: NA
V: TRBV7-2
J: TRBJ1-3
DNA: TGTGCCAGCAGTTTAAAAGGAGGCGGAAACACCATATATTTT
CDR3: CASSLKGGGNTIYF

length: 15
size: NA
D: NA
V: TRBV7-2
J: TRBJ1-3
DNA: TGTGCCAGCAGCCCTCAGGCGAGCTCTGGAAACACCATATATTTT
CDR3: CASSPQASSGNTIYF

length: 14
size: few
D: NA
V: TRBV5-1
J: TRBJ1-3
DNA: TGCGCCAGCAGCTTGGGCGCGGTGGGAAACACCATATATTTT
CDR3: CASSLGAVGNTIYF

length: 17
size: NA
D: NA
V: TRBV7-2
J: TRBJ1-2
DNA: TGTGCCAGCAGCTTAGAGCATTTCGGTCGGGGGGACTATGGCTACACCTTC
CDR3: CASSLEHFGRGDYGYTF

length: 11
size: NA
D: NA
V: TRBV2
J: TRBJ1-1
DNA: TGTGCCAGCAGTGAAGCGCTTGGGGCTTTCTTT
CDR3: CASSEALGAFF

length: 14
size: once
D: NA
V: TRBV5-4
J: TRBJ2-5
DNA: TGTGCCAGCAGCTTGGCCTGGGGGCAAGAGACCCAGTACTTC
CDR3: CASSLAWGQETQYF

length: 17
size: once
D: NA
V: TRBV21-1
J: TRBJ2-1
DNA: TGTGCCAGCAGCAATGAACTCTTGAGGGAGGCCTACCATGAGCAGTTCTTC
CDR3: CASSNELLREAYHEQFF

length: 14
size: NA
D: TRBD1
V: TRBV30
J: TRBJ1-1
DNA: TGTGCCTGGAGTGCTGGGACAGCGAACACTGAAGCTTTCTTT
CDR3: CAWSAGTANTEAFF

length: 16
size: NA
D: TRBD2
V: TRBV19
J: TRBJ2-2
DNA: TGTGCCAGTAGCTTAACTAGCGGGATTAACACCGGGGAGCTGTTTTTT
CDR3: CASSLTSGINTGELFF

length: 13
size: NA
D: NA
V: TRBV5-1
J: TRBJ2-7
DNA: TGTGCCAGCAGCCTTCAAGAGGCCCACGAGCAGTACTTC
CDR3: CASSLQEAHEQYF